The 24 T cell receptor beta chains in this list originate from one sample, sequenced in a study of cytomegalovirus exposure and HLA in healthy donors. It was with 60 Vbeta and 13 Jbeta primers that the PCR ran. The protocol was immunoSEQ multiplex PCR, while the TCRdb copy is restricted to in-frame clones and leaves out a portion. The sample lists approximately 160,000 clones, 75% occurring once. The sequenced sample consisted of PBMCs. These receptors originate from a male donor in good health and CMV-seronegative.

The genes are TRBV27 and TRBJ1-1; perhaps TRBD1 as D (6 bases). V was clipped by 2 bases and J by 0 bases, with 10 bases between them. CDR1 is MNHEY and CDR2 is SMNVEV in the germline V gene (reference sequence). The CDR3 runs 15 residues. Here the CDR3 reads CASSLRPGVNTEAFF. Here the CDR3 DNA reads TGTGCCAGCAGTTTAAGACCAGGGGTGAACACTGAAGCTTTCTTT.

This sequence joins TRBV28 and TRBJ1-1; 12 bases match TRBD1. The junction had 9 bases not matched to a gene; V was cut back by 6 bases and J by 7 bases. Germline V gives CDR1 MDHEN, CDR2 SYDVKM. The CDR3 is 15 residues long. The CDR3 loop is CASSLGTGGQGEAFF. CDR3 sequence (DNA): TGTGCCAGCAGCCTCGGGACAGGGGGCCAGGGTGAAGCTTTCTTT.

The chain is built from TRBV18 and TRBJ2-1; TRBD2 agrees at 8 bases. The germline V gene encodes CDR1 KGHSH and CDR2 LQKENI. The CDR3 runs to 14 residues. The J segment lost 8 bases and the V segment lost 1 base, leaving 4 bases of the junction unmatched. CDR3 bases: TGTGCCAGCTCACCACGCCGGGAGGGCTATGAGCAGTTCTTC. It is translated as CASSPRREGYEQFF.

This clone has a handful of counts. This chain connects TRBV27 to TRBJ1-1, with TRBD1 as a possible D gene (5 bases). The germline CDR1 and CDR2 sequences are MNHEY and SMNVEV (reference sequence). Trimming took 4 bases from V and 3 from J, leaving 12 bases between them. CDR3 length equals 14 residues. The CDR3 loop is CASSSGFTHTEAFF. The CDR3 DNA reads TGTGCCAGCAGTTCAGGGTTTACCCACACTGAAGCTTTCTTT.

The genes are TRBV25-1 and TRBJ1-6, with TRBD1 as a possible D gene (5 bases). The CDR3 loop spans 14 amino acids. Germline CDR1 is MGHDK and CDR2 is SYGVNS. Trimming pared 7 bases from V and 8 bases from J, leaving 15 bases between. This CDR3 reads CASTTTGDYSPLHF. For the CDR3, the DNA is TGTGCCAGCACCACTACGGGGGATTATTCACCCCTCCACTTT.

The chain carries TRBV2 and TRBJ2-7; TRBD2 matches 13 bases. The CDR3 spans 16 residues. J was trimmed by 3 bases and V by 6 bases; bases with no gene match: 8. CDR1 and CDR2 from the germline V gene are SNHLY and FYNNEI. In DNA form, the CDR3 reads TGTGCCAGCAGGTCGGGACTAGCGGGATTGCACTACGAGCAGTACTTC. Its translation is CASRSGLAGLHYEQYF.

The V and J genes are TRBV18 and TRBJ1-1; D gene uncertain. The V gene lost 0 bases and the J gene lost 1 base, with 12 bases spanning the gap. Germline V gene lookup returns CDR1 KGHSH and CDR2 LQKENI. The CDR3 sequence is 16 residues long. This chain's CDR3 is CASSPPQPLSNTEAFF. DNA of the CDR3: TGTGCCAGCTCACCACCACAGCCCCTATCGAACACTGAAGCTTTCTTT.

This clone was seen a few times. The gene calls are TRBV20-1 and TRBJ2-1, with TRBD2 identical over 8 bases. This CDR3 is 11 amino acids long. Germline lookup yields CDR1 DFQATT and CDR2 SNEGSKA (reference sequence). With V trimmed by 3 bases and J by 11 bases, 3 bases remained unmatched. The CDR3 here is CSASGRAQQFF. DNA for the CDR3: TGCAGTGCTAGCGGGAGGGCCCAGCAGTTCTTC.

This clone was observed a handful of times. This sequence joins TRBV6-4 and TRBJ2-2, with 7 bases matching TRBD1. CDR3 length: 16 residues. CDR1 MRHNA and CDR2 SNTAGT come from the germline V gene. The J segment lost 6 bases and the V segment lost 0 bases, leaving 7 bases of the junction unmatched. The CDR3 protein is CASSDSGTVVPGELFF. For the CDR3, the DNA is TGTGCCAGCAGTGACTCCGGGACAGTAGTACCCGGGGAGCTGTTTTTT.

V usage is TRBV1 and J usage is TRBJ2-3; the table's D call TRBD2 went unverified against the DNA. TRBV1 is given as a pseudogene. There are 14 residues in the CDR3. CDR3 sequence: CTRNPSGSTDTQYF. CDR3 sequence (DNA): TGCACCAGGAATCCTAGCGGGAGCACAGATACGCAGTATTTT.

The chain combines TRBV7-9 with TRBJ2-3, with 8 positions matching TRBD1. Germline-derived CDR1 and CDR2 are SEHNR and FQNEAQ (reference sequence). This CDR3 comprises 16 residues. V lost 4 bases and J lost 5; bases outside the gene matches: 11. DNA for the CDR3: TGTGCCAGCAGCTCATTAGCGACAGGGGCGGTAGATACGCAGTATTTT. It specifies CASSSLATGAVDTQYF. The variable domain in full, completed from reference TRBV7-9 and TRBJ2-3, reads DTGVSQNPRHKITKRGQNVTFRCDPISEHNRLYWYRQTLGQGPEFLTYFQNEAQLEKSRLLSDRFSAERPKGSFSTLEIQRTEQGDSAMYLCASSSLATGAVDTQYFGPGTRLTVL.

This clone occurred once. The chain is built from TRBV6-7 and TRBJ1-5; perhaps TRBD1 as D (6 bases). TRBV6-7 is treated as an ORF (open reading frame) with a function not yet certain. Trimming removed 3 bases at V and 0 bases at J, with 18 bases between. The length of the CDR3 is 18 residues. CDR3: CASSYYPGHSYSNQPQHF. The CDR3, as DNA: TGTGCCAGCAGTTATTACCCGGGACACTCGTATAGCAATCAGCCCCAGCATTTT.

The chain couples TRBV7-9 to TRBJ1-4, with D possibly matching TRBD1 (6 bases). The CDR3 contains 13 residues. Germline CDR1 reads SEHNR; CDR2 reads FQNEAQ (reference sequence). Trimming pared 3 bases from V and 12 bases from J, leaving 14 bases between. CDR3 in DNA: TGTGCCAGCAGCTTCCCAGGGGAAGGTGAACTGTTTTTT. Protein: CASSFPGEGELFF.

This sequence joins TRBV6-6 and TRBJ1-2; D gene unclear. V dropped 2 bases and J dropped 7 bases, with 11 bases sitting between them. CDR1 is MNHNY, CDR2 SVGAGI, per germline (reference sequence). This CDR3 comprises 13 residues. In DNA form, the CDR3 reads TGTGCCAGCAGTTACCCAGGCATGCCTGGCTACACCTTC. Encoded protein: CASSYPGMPGYTF.

DNA of the CDR3: TGTGCCAGCACCCCGAATACTAGCGGGTTCACAGATACGCAGTATTTT. It is translated as CASTPNTSGFTDTQYF. The chain is built from TRBV2 and TRBJ2-3; 9 bases are a match to TRBD2. Germline values: CDR1 SNHLY, CDR2 FYNNEI. The CDR3 sequence is 16 residues long. Trimming cost V 7 bases and J 2 bases; bases outside gene matches: 10.

The rearrangement uses TRBV5-1 and TRBJ2-7; D possibly corresponds to TRBD2 (5 bases). V gave up 5 bases and J gave up 3 bases, with 9 bases separating them. This CDR3 contains 12 residues. The germline V gene has CDR1 SGHRS and CDR2 YFSETQ. The CDR3 DNA reads as TGCGCCAGCAGAGCGGCGAGCTACGAGCAGTACTTC. It codes for CASRAASYEQYF.

The chain uses TRBV9 and TRBJ2-5; unclear D gene. With 3 bases removed from V and 0 bases from J, the gap between germline ends came to 12 bases. Germline-derived CDR1 and CDR2 are SGDLS and YYNGEE. The CDR3 sequence is 15 residues long. The CDR3 loop is CASSAVVQDQETQYF. The CDR3 DNA reads as TGTGCCAGCAGCGCAGTGGTTCAGGACCAAGAGACCCAGTACTTC.

The V call is TRBV11-2, the J call TRBJ2-7; perhaps TRBD1 as D (7 bases). There are 16 residues in the CDR3. The ends were cut back, 5 bases at V and 2 bases at J, with 19 bases in the middle. Germline V gene data show CDR1 as SGHAT and CDR2 as FQNNGV. Here the CDR3 DNA reads TGTGCCAGCAGCCAGGGGGGCTCCGGAGGAACCTACGAGCAGTACTTC. It encodes CASSQGGSGGTYEQYF.

The rearrangement joins TRBV27 to TRBJ2-7; no clear D. V was shortened by 6 bases and J by 1 base, with 16 bases between the two germline ends. CDR3 length: 15 residues. Per the germline V gene, CDR1 is MNHEY and CDR2 is SMNVEV (reference sequence). CDR3 sequence reads: CASRLTGGVSYEQYF. The CDR3 DNA reads as TGTGCCAGCAGACTCACCGGTGGAGTATCCTACGAGCAGTACTTC.

This sequence joins TRBV2 and TRBJ1-2; D possibly corresponds to TRBD1 (6 bases). The CDR3 spans 15 residues. The V and J ends lost 1 base and 2 bases respectively, with 11 bases between them. In germline, CDR1 is SNHLY, CDR2 FYNNEI. The CDR3 loop reads CASSEVRGSNYGYTF. For the CDR3, the DNA is TGTGCCAGCAGTGAAGTCAGGGGTTCAAACTATGGCTACACCTTC.

The J gene is TRBJ2-5, the V gene TRBV27; TRBD2 agrees at 14 bases. The J call may be in error: the DNA end matches TRBJ2-7 better. The CDR3 totals 16 residues. The V gene's germline CDR1 is MNHEY and CDR2 SMNVEV (reference sequence). The DNA for the CDR3 is TGTGCCAGCAGTTTCGGGACTAGCGGGAGAGGGTACGAGCAGTACTTC. Amino acids: CASSFGTSGRGYEQYF.

A single count supports this clone. The rearrangement links TRBV29-1 to TRBJ2-1, with TRBD2 matching over 8 bases. J was trimmed by 8 bases and V by 4 bases; bases with no gene match: 13. This CDR3 has 15 amino acids. CDR1 SQVTM and CDR2 ANQGSEA come from the germline V gene. For the CDR3, the DNA is TGCAGCGTTGCCCCGGGACTAGTTAGTCCCTATGAGCAGTTCTTC. Encoded protein: CSVAPGLVSPYEQFF.

Comment on this clone: At the DNA level, this CDR3 is encoded by other sequences in the same sample as well. The rearrangement joins TRBV2 to TRBJ2-1; perhaps TRBD2 as D (5 bases). CDR3 length equals 14 residues. Trimming removed 4 bases at V and 10 bases at J, with 17 bases between. Germline loops: CDR1 SNHLY, CDR2 FYNNEI. CDR3 protein: CASSVASRGSEQFF. The CDR3 DNA follows: TGTGCCAGCAGTGTGGCTAGCCGGGGTTCAGAGCAGTTCTTC.

V gene TRBV28 combines with J gene TRBJ2-7; D uncertain. The CDR3 contains 12 residues. Deletions cut 9 bases from V and 3 bases from J, with 12 bases between. Per germline, CDR1 MDHEN and CDR2 SYDVKM. CDR3 residues: CARLRRIYEQYF. Written as DNA, the CDR3 is TGTGCCAGGTTGCGGAGAATCTACGAGCAGTACTTC.